What follows describes a single T cell receptor beta chain. Its cognate antigen has yet to be identified. Per-nucleotide qualities are absent, and no much larger clonotype sits a single base away. The source of the sample is a study of T-cell reconstitution after alpha-beta-depleted transplantation in children (dated by TCRdb to 2015 to 2016). In terms of the full investigation: Using TCR repertoire profiling, the study quantitatively followed how T-cell immune reconstitution unfolded in children after TCRalphabeta/CD19-depleted allogeneic hematopoietic cell transplantation.

V gives up 10 bases and J gives up 0 bases, and the segment between their germline ends measures 21 bases. The CDR3 goes from the cysteine to the phenylalanine over 16 residues. Only the CDR3 portion is preserved as DNA: 48 bases, with reading frame beginning at the first base. In the germline V gene, CDR1 corresponds to SGDLS and CDR2 to YYNGEE. Libraries were prepared through PCR. Sequencer: Illumina HiSeq 2500. TCR library preparation used molecular barcoding, with unique molecular identifiers applied to normalize quantification of the TCRbeta repertoire. The public sequencing data were trimmed at Q25 with fastp and processed into clonotypes with MiXCR by TCRdb, which kept only in-frame beta chains. Every CDR3 protein is listed once, alongside the most common genes and DNA of its rows. For this sample the table gives around 60,000 distinct CDR3 sequences, of which around 40% were detected only once. Clones ranked in the top ten supply nearly 98% of the sample.

What the research found in general, with its limitations: In some patients, high TCRbeta diversity at day 60 was attributed to recipient T cells and intrathymic progenitors that had survived conditioning. Apparently early alphabetaT-cell count recovery about two months after transplant reportedly relied on only several hundred rapidly expanded clones derived from non-depleted graft cells. Over the following months the frequencies of hyperexpanded clones went down, and after one year T-cell counts and TCRbeta diversity were mostly credited to newly produced T cells.

Read against the paper, the sample's treatment or condition label means: allogeneic hematopoietic cell transplantation with graft depleted of TCRalphabeta T cells and CD19 B cells. Transplant recipients were children who received TCRalphabeta/CD19-depleted allogeneic hematopoietic cell grafts. The V and J genes are TRBV9 and TRBJ2-3; the D gene assignment is ambiguous. Sequencing was performed on PBMCs, mostly from graft donor cells, taken 360 days after TCRalphabeta/CD19-depleted stem cell transplant. This TCR derives from a male patient between 5 and 17 years old who had a stem cell transplant for acute lymphoblastic leukemia, so the T cells may come from the graft donor. The sequence in DNA is TGTGCCCAATTCAACCGGGCTAGACGTAGCACAGATACGCAGTATTTT. The resulting protein is CAQFNRARRSTDTQYF.